The 23 T cell receptor beta chains reported below all come from one sample, sequenced in a study of lymphopenia after photon versus proton radiotherapy. TCRdb keeps only in-frame clones here, not all; method: immunoSEQ multiplex PCR. This table holds some 170,000 clones, about 88% found once. The sample was peripheral blood, taken from a patient treated with photon-based radiotherapy. The source of these receptors is a man aged 50-59 years with gastric cancer.

This clone was detected only once. V usage is TRBV5-1 and J usage is TRBJ2-2, with D maybe TRBD1 (6 bases). The germline V gene encodes CDR1 SGHRS and CDR2 YFSETQ. Trimming pared 5 bases from V and 5 bases from J, leaving 19 bases between. The CDR3 length is 16 residues. This chain's CDR3 is CASRGDILRGTGELFF. The CDR3 bases are TGCGCCAGCAGGGGGGACATCCTCCGTGGGACCGGGGAGCTGTTTTTT.

In its sample, this clone was seen a few times. The chain is built from TRBV7-9 and TRBJ1-4; no reliable D call. Trimming stripped 9 bases from V and 0 bases from J, with 11 bases between. Per germline, CDR1 SEHNR and CDR2 FQNEAQ (reference sequence). The CDR3 covers 14 residues. The DNA for the CDR3 is TGTGCCAGTGGGTCGGCTTCAACTAATGAAAAACTGTTTTTT. Its translation: CASGSASTNEKLFF.

The gene calls are TRBV19 and TRBJ1-5; 8 bases align to TRBD1. The CDR3 totals 14 residues. J gave up 2 bases and V 7 bases, and 4 bases lay outside the gene matches. Germline V gives CDR1 LNHDA, CDR2 SQIVND (reference sequence). CDR3 sequence reads: CASTKTGGNQPQHF. The CDR3 DNA sequence: TGTGCCAGTACCAAGACAGGGGGCAATCAGCCCCAGCATTTT.

This chain joins TRBV5-6 and TRBJ2-5; 8 bases are shared with TRBD1. Germline CDR1 reads SGHDT; CDR2 reads YYEEEE. This CDR3 has 16 residues. Unmatched junction bases numbered 15, after V lost 3 bases and J lost 8 bases. Here the CDR3 DNA reads TGTGCCAGCAGCTCGCGGTACAGGGGGTTAGGAGACACCCAGTACTTC. Translation: CASSSRYRGLGDTQYF.

Regarding this clone: The sample holds other DNA sequences that translate to the same CDR3. The chain couples TRBV6-5 to TRBJ2-7; D tentatively reads TRBD1 or TRBD2 (5 bases each). V shed 6 bases and J shed 2 bases, with 17 bases lying between them. This CDR3 comprises 15 residues. Germline V lookup: CDR1 MNHEY, CDR2 SVGAGI. The CDR3 sequence: CASSYEGQGAYEQYF. The CDR3 coding sequence is TGTGCCAGCAGCTACGAGGGGCAGGGAGCCTACGAGCAGTACTTC.

This clone was recorded only once. The J gene is TRBJ2-7, the V gene TRBV29-1; a weak D match, TRBD1 (6 bases). The CDR3 runs to 12 residues. Germline CDR1 is SQVTM and CDR2 is ANQGSEA. Trimming took 0 bases from V and 3 from J, leaving 6 bases between them. In nucleotides, the CDR3 is TGCAGCGTTGAAGACAGGGGCTACGAGCAGTACTTC. This sequence encodes CSVEDRGYEQYF.

The CDR3 loop reads CASSHEGYSNTGELFF. CDR3 in DNA: TGCGCCAGCAGCCACGAGGGGTATTCGAACACCGGGGAGCTGTTTTTT. V usage is TRBV4-3 and J usage is TRBJ2-2; D possibly matches TRBD1 or TRBD2 (5 bases each). The CDR3 is 16 amino acids. The germline V gene encodes CDR1 LGHNA and CDR2 YSLEER. With 3 bases removed from V and 0 bases from J, the gap between germline ends came to 11 bases.

The chain recombines TRBV28 with TRBJ2-7; D gene uncertain. Germline V lookup: CDR1 MDHEN, CDR2 SYDVKM. The CDR3 extends over 14 amino acids. V shed 5 bases and J shed 6 bases, with 17 bases lying between them. CDR3 sequence: CASSVPSRLGEQYF. The CDR3 nucleotides read TGTGCCAGCAGTGTGCCCTCTAGGTTAGGCGAGCAGTACTTC.

The rearrangement links TRBV9 to TRBJ1-1; D is undetermined. The V gene lost 3 bases and the J gene lost 3 bases, with 9 bases spanning the gap. This CDR3 region has 13 residues. Per the germline V gene, CDR1 is SGDLS and CDR2 is YYNGEE. The CDR3 region has the DNA TGTGCCAGCAGCGCTGGGATGCACACTGAAGCTTTCTTT. This translates into CASSAGMHTEAFF. The full variable domain, rest sourced from reference TRBV9 and TRBJ1-1, is DSGVTQTPKHLITATGQRVTLRCSPRSGDLSVYWYQQSLDQGLQFLIQYYNGEERAKGNILERFSAQQFPDLHSELNLSSLELGDSALYFCASSAGMHTEAFFGQGTRLTVV.

This chain connects TRBV15 to TRBJ1-3; D call uncertain. In germline, CDR1 is LNHNV, CDR2 YYDKDF (reference sequence). With 0 bases removed from V and 5 bases from J, the gap between germline ends came to 14 bases. The CDR3 has 16 amino acids. The CDR3 region has the DNA TGTGCCACCAGCAGAGATGGGGAGGGAAGGAGAAACACCATATATTTT. Translating it yields CATSRDGEGRRNTIYF.

The chain couples TRBV10-3 to TRBJ2-7; D possibly corresponds to TRBD1 (5 bases). With 4 bases removed from V and 2 bases from J, the gap between germline ends came to 15 bases. Germline loops: CDR1 ENHRY, CDR2 SYGVKD. This CDR3 has 15 residues. The CDR3 nucleotides read TGTGCCATCAGTGGGGGCCTCCCAGGCCCCTACGAGCAGTACTTC. Translation gives CAISGGLPGPYEQYF.

This chain uses TRBV5-5 with TRBJ2-5; the match to TRBD2 covers 7 bases. V was pared by 4 bases and J by 1 base, with 7 bases of the junction left unmatched. Germline V gene data show CDR1 as SGHKS and CDR2 as YYEKEE (reference sequence). CDR3 length equals 15 residues. Here the CDR3 reads CASSHSPSGQETQYF. For the CDR3, the DNA is TGTGCCAGCAGCCATTCTCCTAGCGGCCAAGAGACCCAGTACTTC. The full variable domain, rest sourced from reference TRBV5-5 and TRBJ2-5, is DAGVTQSPTHLIKTRGQQVTLRCSPISGHKSVSWYQQVLGQGPQFIFQYYEKEERGRGNFPDRFSARQFPNYSSELNVNALLLGDSALYLCASSHSPSGQETQYFGPGTRLLVL.

The chain carries TRBV11-2 and TRBJ2-3, with D tentatively TRBD2 (6 bases). The ends were cut back, 6 bases at V and 2 bases at J, with 15 bases in the middle. CDR1 and CDR2 (germline): SGHAT, FQNNGV. This CDR3 region has 15 residues. CDR3 nucleotides: TGTGCCAGCAGTTCCGGCGGACTACTCACAGATACGCAGTATTTT. Encoded protein: CASSSGGLLTDTQYF.

This clone has only one observation. The rearrangement uses TRBV7-9 and TRBJ2-7; the D is unclear. Germline values: CDR1 SEHNR, CDR2 FQNEAQ (reference sequence). This CDR3 spans 14 amino acids. Deletions cut 2 bases from V and 5 bases from J, with 13 bases between. CDR3 sequence: CASSLSRGPHEQYF. In nucleotides, the CDR3 is TGTGCCAGCAGCTTATCTCGTGGGCCCCACGAGCAGTACTTC.

This chain uses TRBV9 with TRBJ2-1; D possibly corresponds to TRBD2 (5 bases). V was cut by 0 bases and J by 5 bases, with 12 bases left in between. Looked up from germline, CDR1 is SGDLS and CDR2 is YYNGEE. This CDR3 spans 15 amino acids. Written as DNA, the CDR3 is TGTGCCAGCAGCGTAGAAGGGCGGCGGGACAATGAGCAGTTCTTC. Its protein product is CASSVEGRRDNEQFF.

Concerning this clone: Other DNA sequences from this sample encode an identical CDR3 as well. The V gene is TRBV18, the J gene TRBJ2-3; D gene ambiguous. Germline lookup yields CDR1 KGHSH and CDR2 LQKENI. This CDR3 region has 13 residues. V lost 0 bases and J 3 bases, leaving 4 bases between the germline ends. The CDR3, as DNA: TGTGCCAGCTCACCACCAGGAACAGATACGCAGTATTTT. This codes for CASSPPGTDTQYF.

This clone was recorded only once. The chain combines TRBV27 with TRBJ1-1; D not resolved. Germline V lookup: CDR1 MNHEY, CDR2 SMNVEV (reference sequence). V was shortened by 5 bases and J by 1 base, with 14 bases between the two germline ends. This CDR3 has 15 amino acids. The CDR3 nucleotides read TGTGCCAGCAGTCCGACCAGTGCAAGGAACACTGAAGCTTTCTTT. This sequence encodes CASSPTSARNTEAFF.

The chain is built from TRBV5-1 and TRBJ2-3; TRBD2 matches at 14 bases. V was pared by 4 bases and J by 0 bases, with 4 bases of the junction left unmatched. The CDR3 extends over 17 amino acids. CDR1 and CDR2 (germline): SGHRS, YFSETQ. CDR3 in amino acids: CASSRLAGGPSTDTQYF. The CDR3 nucleotides are TGCGCCAGCAGCCGACTAGCGGGAGGGCCGAGCACAGATACGCAGTATTTT.

The V gene is TRBV28, the J gene TRBJ1-3; D is unclear. The CDR3 totals 15 residues. Trimming removed 0 bases at V and 2 bases at J, with 8 bases between. Germline values: CDR1 MDHEN, CDR2 SYDVKM. For the CDR3, the DNA is TGTGCCAGCAGTTTATGGAGAGGGACTGGAAACACCATATATTTT. Protein product: CASSLWRGTGNTIYF.

The rearrangement uses TRBV11-2 and TRBJ1-1; D is ambiguous. The germline V gene has CDR1 SGHAT and CDR2 FQNNGV. The CDR3 loop spans 15 amino acids. The V and J ends lost 2 bases and 1 base respectively, with 11 bases between them. The CDR3 DNA reads as TGTGCCAGCAGCTTAATTGGCAGGAAGAACACTGAAGCTTTCTTT. As protein: CASSLIGRKNTEAFF. Together with reference TRBV11-2 and TRBJ1-1, the CDR3 gives the full variable domain: EAGVAQSPRYKIIEKRQSVAFWCNPISGHATLYWYQQILGQGPKLLIQFQNNGVVDDSQLPKDRFSAERLKGVDSTLKIQPAKLEDSAVYLCASSLIGRKNTEAFFGQGTRLTVV.

The chain couples TRBV19 to TRBJ2-1, with 9 bases identical to TRBD2. The trim removed 7 bases at V and 7 bases at J, leaving 11 bases unmatched. The CDR3 extends over 15 amino acids. Germline V lookup: CDR1 LNHDA, CDR2 SQIVND (reference sequence). CDR3 sequence reads: CASTGGRARGNEQFF. CDR3 DNA: TGTGCCAGTACCGGCGGGAGGGCCAGGGGGAATGAGCAGTTCTTC.

The chain employs TRBV7-9 and TRBJ2-3; D is unresolved. The germline V gene encodes CDR1 SEHNR and CDR2 FQNEAQ (reference sequence). The CDR3 contains 16 residues. V was trimmed by 6 bases and J by 3 bases, leaving 19 bases between them. CDR3 loop: CASRPHPRLGTDTQYF. The CDR3 nucleotides read TGTGCCAGCAGACCCCACCCGCGCCTTGGGACAGATACGCAGTATTTT.

The count of this clone is one. CDR3 bases: TGTGCCAGCAGTGAAAGGAGCGGGAGAACCTACACAGATACGCAGTATTTT. Protein sequence: CASSERSGRTYTDTQYF. This chain joins TRBV2 and TRBJ2-3; the match to TRBD2 covers 8 bases. The CDR3 is 17 amino acids. CDR1 is SNHLY and CDR2 is FYNNEI in the germline V gene. With V trimmed by 2 bases and J by 2 bases, 9 bases remained unmatched.